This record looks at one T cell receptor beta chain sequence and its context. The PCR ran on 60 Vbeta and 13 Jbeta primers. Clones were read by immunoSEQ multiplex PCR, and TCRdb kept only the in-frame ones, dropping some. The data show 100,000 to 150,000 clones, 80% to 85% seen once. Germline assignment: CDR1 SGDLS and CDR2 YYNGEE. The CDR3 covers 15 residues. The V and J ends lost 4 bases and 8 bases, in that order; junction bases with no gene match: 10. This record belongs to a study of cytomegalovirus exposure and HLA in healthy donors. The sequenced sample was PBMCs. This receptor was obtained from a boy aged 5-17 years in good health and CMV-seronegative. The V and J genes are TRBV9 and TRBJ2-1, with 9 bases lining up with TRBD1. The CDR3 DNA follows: TGTGCCAGCAGCCCGTCGGGACAGGGCTCCGATGAGCAGTTCTTC. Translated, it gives CASSPSGQGSDEQFF.